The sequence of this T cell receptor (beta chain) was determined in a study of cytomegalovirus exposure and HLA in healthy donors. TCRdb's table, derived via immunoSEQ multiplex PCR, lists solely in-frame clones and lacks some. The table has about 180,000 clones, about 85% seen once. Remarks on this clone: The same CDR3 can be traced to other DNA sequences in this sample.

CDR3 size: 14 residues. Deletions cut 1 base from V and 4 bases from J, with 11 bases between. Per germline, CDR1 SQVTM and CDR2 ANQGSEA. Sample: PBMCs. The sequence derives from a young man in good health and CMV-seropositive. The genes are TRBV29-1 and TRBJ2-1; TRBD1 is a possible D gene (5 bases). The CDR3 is CSVEGQGSYNEQFF. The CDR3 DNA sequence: TGCAGCGTTGAAGGTCAGGGCTCTTACAATGAGCAGTTCTTC.